This T cell receptor (beta chain) derives from a study of graft-versus-host responses after intestinal transplantation. At the level of the study: Isolated intestinal, liver-intestinal, or multivisceral transplants had been given to the recipients. Findings of the study overall: Early after transplant, HvG declines were associated with peak levels of circulating GvH clones.

Repertoires were generated with immunoSEQ multiplex PCR, while TCRdb's copy carries only in-frame clones and drops some. Of 100,000 or so clones in the sample, roughly 91% were seen once. The CDR3 runs 14 residues. The V gene's germline CDR1 is MNHEY and CDR2 SVGAGI. V lost 6 bases to trimming and J lost 4 bases; unmatched junction nucleotides: 7. Note on this clone: Its specificity is unknown.

The sequence was collected from a human donor who was the organ donor for an intestinal transplant. The gene calls are TRBV6-5 and TRBJ2-5; the match to TRBD2 covers 8 bases. Sequenced material: unstimulated CD4+ T cells sorted from spleen or lymph node cells, taken before transplant. CDR3 bases: TGTGCCAGCAGACCGGGACTAGTCACAGAGACCCAGTACTTC. It specifies CASRPGLVTETQYF.